Listed below are T cell receptor beta chains from one sample, sequenced in a study of blood T cell repertoires in COVID-19. The data were produced by immunoSEQ multiplex PCR, yet TCRdb's version contains in-frame clones alone and is incomplete. The profile shows approximately 180,000 clones, approximately 90% of them singletons. Source material: peripheral blood. All receptors derive from a middle-aged man with acute or convalescent COVID-19. Both conserved end residues are trimmed from each CDR3. D genes are given only for firm matches. Size is stated for part of the rows, as once, few or many counts, or as a class when the clone is expanded.

TRBV28	NA	TRBD1	ASSLTGQGLYEQY
TRBV30	NA	TRBD1	AWSVPPGGETQY
TRBV9	NA	NA	ASSVVSDNSPLH
TRBV7-8	NA	TRBD1	ASSSQGALSPLH
TRBV19	NA	TRBD2	ASSRLAGDNEQF
TRBV10-3	NA	NA	AIRAGAGTGELF
TRBV28	NA	TRBD1	ASSTTGDGYT
TRBV28	once	NA	ASSLFLGAAGGMNTEAF
TRBV4-1	NA	TRBD1	ASSTTRQGEAF
TRBV19	NA	TRBD2	ASSTGTSGLYNEQF
TRBV11-2	once	NA	ASSPQGGYGYT
TRBV6-4	NA	TRBD1	ASKDRSTDTQY
TRBV29-1	NA	TRBD1	SARTGGASDSPLH
TRBV3-1/TRBV3-2	NA	NA	ASSQTSGGEQY
TRBV27	NA	TRBD2	ATSGLAESTDTQY
TRBV19	NA	NA	ASNPLQGDEKLF
TRBV7-3	NA	TRBD2	ASSPNPGGNTGELF
TRBV28	NA	NA	ASRMGGPDEQF
TRBV6-5	NA	TRBD1	ASTLKADRGYEQY
TRBV30	NA	TRBD2	AWLNGGVQAGELF
TRBV9	NA	NA	ASSARTTSGANVLT
TRBV30	NA	TRBD2	AWSVLGLAGATDTQY
TRBV7-9	NA	NA	ASSSGWSGNTIY
TRBV7-3	NA	NA	ASSPQDHFAEQY
TRBV9	few	NA	ASSADSVSPLH
TRBV3-1/TRBV3-2	NA	TRBD1	ASRGQGRNQPQH
TRBV10-3	NA	NA	AIRSSSQRGEKLF
TRBV6-5	NA	NA	ASSYSGGSEAF
TRBV6-2/TRBV6-3	NA	TRBD1	ASSRQGQQPQH
TRBV24-1	NA	TRBD1	ATSDVGQAGAETQY
TRBV19	NA	TRBD1	ASSRQGLRNTGELF
TRBV7-3	NA	TRBD1	ASSTTGTGGTEAF
TRBV27	NA	NA	ASATQTTRGNTIY
TRBV4-3	NA	TRBD2	ASSQEERGGPTDTQY
TRBV15	NA	NA	ATSRVERNQPQH
TRBV10-1	NA	NA	ASSERGSGELF
TRBV7-2	NA	NA	ASSLPQASTDTQY
TRBV9	few	NA	ASAPGARDRELF
TRBV5-6	many	TRBD1	ASSSLTGDNSPLH
TRBV4-1	NA	NA	ASSHYPPTGGNQPQH
TRBV19	NA	NA	ASTAGHGANVLT
TRBV9	NA	NA	ASNGGQDTQY
TRBV5-6	NA	TRBD1	ASSKTGVTGELF
TRBV2	few	TRBD1	ASTVTGIFMNTEAF
TRBV28	NA	NA	ASSLGPYGYT
TRBV6-5	NA	NA	ASSSTINNEQF
TRBV7-2	NA	NA	ASSPSSRAQNEKLF
TRBV4-1	NA	TRBD2	ASSQGGRWGLAGENKETQY